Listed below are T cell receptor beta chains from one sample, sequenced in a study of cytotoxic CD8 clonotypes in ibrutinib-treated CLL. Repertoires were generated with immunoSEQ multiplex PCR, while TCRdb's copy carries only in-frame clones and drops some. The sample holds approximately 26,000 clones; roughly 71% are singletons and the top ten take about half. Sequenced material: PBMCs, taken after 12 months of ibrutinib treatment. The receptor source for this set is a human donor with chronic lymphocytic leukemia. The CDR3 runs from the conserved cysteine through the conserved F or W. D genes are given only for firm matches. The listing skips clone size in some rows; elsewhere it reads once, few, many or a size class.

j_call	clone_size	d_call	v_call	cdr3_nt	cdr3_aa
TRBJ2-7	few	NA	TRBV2	TGTGCCAGCGAGGACAAAACCTACGAGCAGTACTTC	CASEDKTYEQYF
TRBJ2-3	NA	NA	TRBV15	TGTGCCACCAGCAGAGATGGAGGGGCCTCCGATACGCAGTATTTT	CATSRDGGASDTQYF
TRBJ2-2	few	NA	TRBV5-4	TGTGCCAGCAGCTTCTCTTTCCCCGGGGAGCTGTTTTTT	CASSFSFPGELFF
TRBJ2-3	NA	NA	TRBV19	TGTGCCAGTAGTATTGACACAGATACGCAGTATTTT	CASSIDTDTQYF
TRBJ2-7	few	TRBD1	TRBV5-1	TGCGCCAGCTCGGTGTTGGACAGGGGTAGAAACGAGCAGTACTTC	CASSVLDRGRNEQYF
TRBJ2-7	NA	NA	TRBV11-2	TGTGCCAGCAGCTCGTCCGGGACGGCCTCCTACGAGCAGTACTTC	CASSSSGTASYEQYF
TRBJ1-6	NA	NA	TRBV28	TGTGCCAGCAGTTTGTGGCAGGGGTCGACACCCCTCCACTTT	CASSLWQGSTPLHF
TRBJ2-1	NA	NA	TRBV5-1	TGCGCCAGCAGCCTGGGGGGAGGCCTTTACAATGAGCAGTTCTTC	CASSLGGGLYNEQFF
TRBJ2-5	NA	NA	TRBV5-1	TGCGCCAGCAGCTTCCGGGACCAAGGGACCCAGTACTTC	CASSFRDQGTQYF
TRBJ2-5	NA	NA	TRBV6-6	TGTGCCAGCAGTACCGGGACCTCCTGGGAGGAGACCCAGTACTTC	CASSTGTSWEETQYF
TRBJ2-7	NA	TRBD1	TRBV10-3	TGTGCCATCAGTGAGTCAGGCAGGGCGGGACAGGGGTACGAGCAGTACTTC	CAISESGRAGQGYEQYF
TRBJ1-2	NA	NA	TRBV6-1	TGTGCCAGCAGTGTGGGGGACTATGGCTACACCTTC	CASSVGDYGYTF
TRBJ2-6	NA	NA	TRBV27	TGTGCCAGGGGGGGACAGACCTCTGGGGCCAACGTCCTGACTTTC	CARGGQTSGANVLTF
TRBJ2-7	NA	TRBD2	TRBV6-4	TGTGCCACCACCGGGAGGGGCGAGCAGTACTTC	CATTGRGEQYF
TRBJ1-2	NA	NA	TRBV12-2	TGTGCAAGTCGCTTGGTGTTCGGGACCCAAATCGACCATGGCTACACCTTC	CASRLVFGTQIDHGYTF
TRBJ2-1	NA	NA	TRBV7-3	TGTGCCAGCAGCCCAAGGAGGGGGGATGAGCAGTTCTTC	CASSPRRGDEQFF
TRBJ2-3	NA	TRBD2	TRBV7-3	TGTGCCAGCCGACGGGCGGGGGGTACAGATACGCAGTATTTT	CASRRAGGTDTQYF
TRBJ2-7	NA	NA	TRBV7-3	TGTGCCAGCTCTACCAGGGGGGCAACGAAGCAGTACTTC	CASSTRGATKQYF
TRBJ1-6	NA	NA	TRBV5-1	TGCGCCAGCAGCTTGGCGGGAAATTCACCCCTCCACTTT	CASSLAGNSPLHF
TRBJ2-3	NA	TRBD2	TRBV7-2	TGTGCCAGCCCGCGCCTGACTAGCGTGGCAGATACGCAGTATTTT	CASPRLTSVADTQYF
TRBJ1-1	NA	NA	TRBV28	TGTGCCAGCATCCAAAAACTGAACACTGAAGCTTTCTTT	CASIQKLNTEAFF
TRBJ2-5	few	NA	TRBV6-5	TGTGCCAGCAGACCTGACAGGAGGGCCGGGGAGACCCAGTACTTC	CASRPDRRAGETQYF
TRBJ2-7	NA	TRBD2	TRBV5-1	TGCGCCAGCAGGCTGTGGACTAGCGGGGGGGCGTCCTACGAGCAGTACTTC	CASRLWTSGGASYEQYF
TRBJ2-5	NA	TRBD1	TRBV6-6	TGTGCCAGCAATACCCTCCACAGGGGTCAAGAGACCCAGTACTTC	CASNTLHRGQETQYF
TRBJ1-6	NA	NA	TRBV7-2	TGTGCCAGCAGCTTAGACAGGCTGGAAAATTCACCCCTCCACTTT	CASSLDRLENSPLHF
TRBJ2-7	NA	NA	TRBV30	TGTGCCTGGAGTGTTTTGGGGTACGAGCAGTACTTC	CAWSVLGYEQYF
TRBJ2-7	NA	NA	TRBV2	TGTGCCAGCAGGCAATACAGGACAGAAACGTACGAGCAGTACTTC	CASRQYRTETYEQYF
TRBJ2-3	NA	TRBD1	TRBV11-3	TGTGCCAGCAGCTTGGGGACAGGGACTAGCACAGATACGCAGTATTTT	CASSLGTGTSTDTQYF
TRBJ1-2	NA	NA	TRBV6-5	TGTGCCAGCAGCTTCGAGACAGGCAACTATGGCTACACCTTC	CASSFETGNYGYTF
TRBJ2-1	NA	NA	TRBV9	TGTGCCAGCACATTAAGTTCGTCCTACAATGAGCAGTTCTTC	CASTLSSSYNEQFF
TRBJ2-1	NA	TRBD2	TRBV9	TGTGCCAGCAGCGTAGGCGGGGGGGGCGGCAATGAGCAGTTCTTC	CASSVGGGGGNEQFF
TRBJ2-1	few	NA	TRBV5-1	TGCGCCAGCAGCTTTGAGCTAGGTCAGGATGAGCAGTTCTTC	CASSFELGQDEQFF
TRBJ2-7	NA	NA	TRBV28	TGTGCCAGCAGTCTACCGACCGGTCCCTACGAGCAGTACTTC	CASSLPTGPYEQYF
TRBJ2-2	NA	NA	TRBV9	TGTGCCAGCAGCGTTACTCCCGGGGGACCCGGGGAGCTGTTTTTT	CASSVTPGGPGELFF
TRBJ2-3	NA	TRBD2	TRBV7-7	TGTGCTAGCAGCTTAGCGGGTAGGGATACGCAGTATTTT	CASSLAGRDTQYF
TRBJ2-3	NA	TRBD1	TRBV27	TGTGCCAGCAGGCCCCCACAGGGGACGCAGTATTTT	CASRPPQGTQYF
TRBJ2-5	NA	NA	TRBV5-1	TGCGCCAGCAGCCGATTGGCCGGACCTAAAGAGACCCAGTACTTC	CASSRLAGPKETQYF
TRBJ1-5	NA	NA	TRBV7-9	TGTGCCAGCAGCTTAGGAGACAGCCCCTCCAGGACCCAGCATTTT	CASSLGDSPSRTQHF
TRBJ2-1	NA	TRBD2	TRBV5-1	TGCGCCAGCAGCCCTGGGACTAGCGGGGGCCTCTACAATGAGCAGTTCTTC	CASSPGTSGGLYNEQFF
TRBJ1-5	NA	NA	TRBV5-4	TGTGCCAGCAGCTCACAGGGATCGAATCAGCCCCAGCATTTT	CASSSQGSNQPQHF
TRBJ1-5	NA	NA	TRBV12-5	TGTGCTAGTGGTCCGCTGAATCAGCCCCAGCATTTT	CASGPLNQPQHF
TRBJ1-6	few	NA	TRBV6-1	TGTGCCAGCAGCGCGACAAGTACTAATTCACCCCTCCACTTT	CASSATSTNSPLHF
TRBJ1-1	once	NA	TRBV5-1	TGCGCCAGCAGCTTGGGGGTACGGGCTCCGAACACTGAAGCTTTCTTT	CASSLGVRAPNTEAFF
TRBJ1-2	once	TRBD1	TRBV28	TGTGCCAGCAGGCTAACAGGGGGCGCCGGTGGCTACACCTTC	CASRLTGGAGGYTF
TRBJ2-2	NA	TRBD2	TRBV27	TGTGCCAGCAGTTTGGGTCTAGCGGGGTATTCGAACACCGGGGAGCTGTTTTTT	CASSLGLAGYSNTGELFF
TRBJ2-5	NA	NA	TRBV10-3	TGTGCCATCAGTGAGGAAACAGGACGGGAGACCCAGTACTTC	CAISEETGRETQYF
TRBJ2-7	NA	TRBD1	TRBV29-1	TGCAGCGTTGAGGGACAGGGGTACGAGCAGTACTTC	CSVEGQGYEQYF
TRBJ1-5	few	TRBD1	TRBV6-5	TGTGCCAGCAGTTACAGCTCCAGGGGGACTAATCAGCCCCAGCATTTT	CASSYSSRGTNQPQHF
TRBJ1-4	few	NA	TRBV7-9	TGTGCCAGCAGCCGTGCCGACGGGGAAAAACTGTTTTTT	CASSRADGEKLFF
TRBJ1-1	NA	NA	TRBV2	TGTGCCAGCAGTGAAGCAGGGAGAGATGAAGCTTTCTTT	CASSEAGRDEAFF
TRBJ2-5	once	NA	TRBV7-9	TGTGCCAGCAGCCCCTTCGGGAGCGGGTTTGGGACCCAGTACTTC	CASSPFGSGFGTQYF
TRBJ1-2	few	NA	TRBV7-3	TGTGCCAGCAGCTTAAGTTCGCGGGATCTGGGTATCGACACCTTC	CASSLSSRDLGIDTF
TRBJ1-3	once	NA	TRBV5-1	TGCGCCAGCAGCACGACGTCCATCTCTGGAAACACCATATATTTT	CASSTTSISGNTIYF
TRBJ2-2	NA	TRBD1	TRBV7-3	TGTGCCAGCAGCGACAGGGGGCGGGGCGGGGAGCTGTTTTTT	CASSDRGRGGELFF
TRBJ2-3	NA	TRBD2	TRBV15	TGTGCCACAGGGTCGAGCGGGGGGGCCGAAGATACGCAGTATTTT	CATGSSGGAEDTQYF